This TCR beta chain was obtained from a study of T cells in Graves' hyperthyroidism and ophthalmopathy. What was amplified from RNA transcripts were TCR beta CDR3 regions. First-round RT-PCR targeting the TCR CDR3 was performed with the HTBI primer set. Each CDR3 protein gets one entry after TCRdb re-called the multiplex PCR reads with MiXCR. Of a few hundred thousand distinct CDR3 sequences in the sample, 18% were seen once. Germline V gene data show CDR1 as SNHLY and CDR2 as FYNNEI. The CDR3 runs 15 residues. With regard to this clonotype: An end of the junction does not agree with germline; a read error may underlie this.

This receptor was taken from a woman between 45 and 60 years old with Graves' hyperthyroidism. Source material: blood. The chain carries TRBV2 and TRBJ2-3, with 14 nucleotides matching TRBD2. For the CDR3, the DNA is TGTGCCAGCAGGGAAGGACTAGCGGGGGGAGATACGCAGTATTTT. This translates into CASREGLAGGDTQYF.